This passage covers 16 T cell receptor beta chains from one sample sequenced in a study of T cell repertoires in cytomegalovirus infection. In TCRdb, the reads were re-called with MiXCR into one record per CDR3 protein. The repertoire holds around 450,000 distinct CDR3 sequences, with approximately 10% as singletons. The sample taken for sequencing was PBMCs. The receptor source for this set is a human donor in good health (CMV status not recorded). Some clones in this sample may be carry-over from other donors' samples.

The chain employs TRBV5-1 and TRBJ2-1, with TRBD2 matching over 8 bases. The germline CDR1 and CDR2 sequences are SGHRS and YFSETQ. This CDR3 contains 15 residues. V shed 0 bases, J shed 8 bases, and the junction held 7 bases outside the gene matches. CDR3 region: CASSLVGRGDDEQFF. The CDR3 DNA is TGCGCCAGCAGCTTGGTCGGGCGGGGGGATGATGAGCAGTTCTTC.

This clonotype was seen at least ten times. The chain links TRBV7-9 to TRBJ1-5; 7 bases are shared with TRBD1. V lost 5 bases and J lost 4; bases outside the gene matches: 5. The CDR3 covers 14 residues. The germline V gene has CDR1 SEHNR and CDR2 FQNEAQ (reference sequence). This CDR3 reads CASSSLQGNQPQHF. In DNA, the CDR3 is TGTGCCAGCAGCAGCCTACAGGGGAATCAGCCCCAGCATTTT.

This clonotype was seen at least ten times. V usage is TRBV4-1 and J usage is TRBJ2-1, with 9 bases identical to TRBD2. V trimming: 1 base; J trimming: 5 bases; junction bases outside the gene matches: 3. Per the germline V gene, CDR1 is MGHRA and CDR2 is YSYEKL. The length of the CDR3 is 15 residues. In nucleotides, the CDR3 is TGCGCCAGCAGCCAAGGTAGCGGGAGCGACAATGAGCAGTTCTTC. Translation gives CASSQGSGSDNEQFF.

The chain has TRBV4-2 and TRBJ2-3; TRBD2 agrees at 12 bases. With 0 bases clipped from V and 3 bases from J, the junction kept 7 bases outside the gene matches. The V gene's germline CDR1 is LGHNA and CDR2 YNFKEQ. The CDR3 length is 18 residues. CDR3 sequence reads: CASSQDLTSGSMTDTQYF. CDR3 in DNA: TGTGCCAGCAGCCAAGATTTGACTAGCGGGAGTATGACAGATACGCAGTATTTT.

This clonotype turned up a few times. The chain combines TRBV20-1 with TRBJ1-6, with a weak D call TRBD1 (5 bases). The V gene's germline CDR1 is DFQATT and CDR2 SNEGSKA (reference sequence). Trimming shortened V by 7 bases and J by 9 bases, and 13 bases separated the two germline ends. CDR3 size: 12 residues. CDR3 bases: TGCAGTGTTATCCGGGGGGGTTCACCCCTCCACTTT. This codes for CSVIRGGSPLHF.

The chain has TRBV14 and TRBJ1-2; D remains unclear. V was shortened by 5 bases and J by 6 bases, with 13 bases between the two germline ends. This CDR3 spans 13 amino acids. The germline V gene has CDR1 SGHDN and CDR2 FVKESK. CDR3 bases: TGTGCCAGCAGCTACGGGATCGCCGATGGCTACACCTTC. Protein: CASSYGIADGYTF.

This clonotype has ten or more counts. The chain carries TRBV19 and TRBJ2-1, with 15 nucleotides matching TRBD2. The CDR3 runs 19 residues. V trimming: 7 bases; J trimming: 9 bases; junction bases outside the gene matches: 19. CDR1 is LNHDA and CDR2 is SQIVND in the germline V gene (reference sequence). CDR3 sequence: CASNPGLAGGRTPSTEQFF. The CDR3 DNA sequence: TGTGCCAGTAACCCGGGACTAGCGGGAGGCCGAACCCCTAGTACTGAGCAGTTCTTC.

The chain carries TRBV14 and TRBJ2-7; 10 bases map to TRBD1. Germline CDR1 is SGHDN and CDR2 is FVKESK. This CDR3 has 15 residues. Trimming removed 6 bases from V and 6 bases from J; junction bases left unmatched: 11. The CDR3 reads CASRPTYGQGGEQYF. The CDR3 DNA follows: TGTGCCAGCAGACCTACCTACGGACAGGGGGGCGAGCAGTACTTC.

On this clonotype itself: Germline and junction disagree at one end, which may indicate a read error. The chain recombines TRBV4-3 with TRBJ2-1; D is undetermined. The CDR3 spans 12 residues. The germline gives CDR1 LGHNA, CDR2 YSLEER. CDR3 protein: CASIQRYNEQFF. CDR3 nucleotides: TGCGCCAGCATCCAACGATACAATGAGCAGTTCTTC.

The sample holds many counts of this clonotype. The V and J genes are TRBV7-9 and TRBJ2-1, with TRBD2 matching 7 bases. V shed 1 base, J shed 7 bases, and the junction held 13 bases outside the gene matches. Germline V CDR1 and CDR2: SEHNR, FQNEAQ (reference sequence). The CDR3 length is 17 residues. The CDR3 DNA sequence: TGTGCCAGCAGCTTAGAGGGCTTAAACGGGGGGTTGAATGAGCAGTTCTTC. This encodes CASSLEGLNGGLNEQFF.

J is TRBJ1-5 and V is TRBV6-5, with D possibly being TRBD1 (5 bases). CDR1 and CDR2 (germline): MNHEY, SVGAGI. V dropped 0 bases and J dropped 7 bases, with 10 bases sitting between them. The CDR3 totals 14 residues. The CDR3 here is CASSYSYGGQPQHF. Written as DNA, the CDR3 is TGTGCCAGCAGTTACTCGTACGGGGGACAGCCCCAGCATTTT.

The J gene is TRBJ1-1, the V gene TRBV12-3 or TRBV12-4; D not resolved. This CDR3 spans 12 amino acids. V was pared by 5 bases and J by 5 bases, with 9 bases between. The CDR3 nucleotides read TGTGCCAGCAGTCCCCCGAGGACTGAAGCTTTCTTT. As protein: CASSPPRTEAFF.

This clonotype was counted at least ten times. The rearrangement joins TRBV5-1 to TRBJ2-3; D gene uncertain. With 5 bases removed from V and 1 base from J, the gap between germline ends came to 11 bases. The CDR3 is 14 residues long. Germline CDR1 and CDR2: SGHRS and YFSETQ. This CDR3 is CASSSLGGTDTQYF. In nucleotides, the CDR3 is TGCGCCAGCAGTTCGCTGGGTGGCACAGATACGCAGTATTTT.

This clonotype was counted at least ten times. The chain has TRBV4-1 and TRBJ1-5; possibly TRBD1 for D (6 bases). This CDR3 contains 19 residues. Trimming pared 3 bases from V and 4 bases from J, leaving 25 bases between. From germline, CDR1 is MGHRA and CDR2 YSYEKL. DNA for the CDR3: TGCGCCAGCAGCCAGTCTGTGGGGGCTGAGGTATGGGAGAATCAGCCCCAGCATTTT. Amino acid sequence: CASSQSVGAEVWENQPQHF.

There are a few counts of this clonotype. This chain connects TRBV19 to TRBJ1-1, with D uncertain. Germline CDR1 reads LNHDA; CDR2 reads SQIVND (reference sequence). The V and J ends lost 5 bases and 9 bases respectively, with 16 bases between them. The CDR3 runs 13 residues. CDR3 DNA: TGTGCCAGTAGTTACACGAACCAGAGACAAGCTTTCTTT. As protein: CASSYTNQRQAFF.

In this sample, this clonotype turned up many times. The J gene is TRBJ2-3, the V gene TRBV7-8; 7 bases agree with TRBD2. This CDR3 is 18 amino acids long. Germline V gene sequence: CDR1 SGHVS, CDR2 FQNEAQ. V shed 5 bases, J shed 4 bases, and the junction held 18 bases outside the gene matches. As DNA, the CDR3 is TGTGCCAGCAGCCCCGTTCTCATCGGGGGGAGTGGGCCAGATACGCAGTATTTT. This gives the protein CASSPVLIGGSGPDTQYF.